This passage covers 30 T cell receptor beta chains from one sample sequenced in a study of cytomegalovirus exposure and HLA in healthy donors. This PCR relied on a set of 60 Vbeta primers and 13 Jbeta primers. The table came from immunoSEQ multiplex PCR; TCRdb's copy has only in-frame clones and leaves some out. This table holds over 100,000 clones. The sequencing sample was made of PBMCs. The receptors stem from a middle-aged woman in good health and CMV-seropositive.

This chain connects TRBV29-1 to TRBJ1-2, with TRBD1 matching 7 bases. This CDR3 spans 16 amino acids. The ends lost 3 bases at V and 2 bases at J; junction bases unmatched: 12. Per germline, CDR1 SQVTM and CDR2 ANQGSEA. CDR3 protein: CSVDFLRTGRNYGYTF. Written as DNA, the CDR3 is TGCAGCGTTGATTTCCTGCGGACAGGAAGAAACTATGGCTACACCTTC.

The V and J genes are TRBV18 and TRBJ2-3; TRBD1 might be the D (6 bases). The germline V gene has CDR1 KGHSH and CDR2 LQKENI. V was shortened by 2 bases and J by 1 base, with 22 bases between the two germline ends. The CDR3 length is 19 residues. The CDR3 reads CASSPFTMTGTRGTDTQYF. The DNA of the CDR3 is TGTGCCAGCTCACCATTTACGATGACCGGGACACGAGGCACAGATACGCAGTATTTT.

The chain employs TRBV5-1 and TRBJ2-7; 11 bases match TRBD2. CDR3 length: 15 residues. After removal of 5 bases from V and 3 bases from J, the junction contained 7 bases not matched to a gene. CDR1 and CDR2 from the germline V gene are SGHRS and YFSETQ. DNA for the CDR3: TGCGCCAGCAGTCAAACTAGCGGGAGCGGCTACGAGCAGTACTTC. Its protein product is CASSQTSGSGYEQYF.

This chain connects TRBV5-4 to TRBJ2-7; D gene unclear. V lost 3 bases, J lost 3 bases, and 7 bases lay in between. Germline values: CDR1 SGHNT, CDR2 YYREEE (reference sequence). The CDR3 spans 12 residues. The CDR3 spells CASSSNYYEQYF. As DNA, the CDR3 is TGTGCCAGCAGCTCGAACTACTACGAGCAGTACTTC.

The CDR3 loop is CASSKGTGNSYEQYF. The CDR3 DNA reads TGTGCCAGCAGCAAAGGGACGGGGAACTCCTACGAGCAGTACTTC. The rearrangement uses TRBV21-1 and TRBJ2-7; the table's TRBD2 call for D was not verified on the DNA. TRBV21-1 is deemed a pseudogene. The CDR3 totals 15 residues.

CDR3 loop: CSVDRRGNTEAFF. The CDR3 DNA is TGCAGCGTTGACCGCCGGGGGAACACTGAAGCTTTCTTT. This chain joins TRBV29-1 and TRBJ1-1; D call uncertain. The germline gives CDR1 SQVTM, CDR2 ANQGSEA. The V and J ends lost 3 bases and 1 base respectively, with 9 bases between them. The CDR3 extends over 13 amino acids. Variable domain in full (rest from reference TRBV29-1 and TRBJ1-1): SAVISQKPSRDICQRGTSLTIQCQVDSQVTMMFWYRQQPGQSLTLIATANQGSEATYESGFVIDKFPISRPNLTFSTLTVSNMSPEDSSIYLCSVDRRGNTEAFFGQGTRLTVV.

The V call is TRBV5-1, the J call TRBJ1-4; 7 nucleotides agree with TRBD1. This CDR3 contains 17 residues. The germline gives CDR1 SGHRS, CDR2 YFSETQ. The J segment lost 6 bases and the V segment lost 5 bases, leaving 16 bases of the junction unmatched. Written as DNA, the CDR3 is TGCGCCAGCAGGCCGGGACAGCTTTCACGAGTTGATGAAAAACTGTTTTTT. Amino acids: CASRPGQLSRVDEKLFF. The full variable domain, its missing parts supplied by reference TRBV5-1 and TRBJ1-4, is KAGVTQTPRYLIKTRGQQVTLSCSPISGHRSVSWYQQTPGQGLQFLFEYFSETQRNKGNFPGRFSGRQFSNSRSEMNVSTLELGDSALYLCASRPGQLSRVDEKLFFGSGTQLSVL.

The chain has TRBV10-3 and TRBJ2-7, with 12 nucleotides matching TRBD2. CDR3 length: 15 residues. Germline-derived CDR1 and CDR2 are ENHRY and SYGVKD. The J segment lost 4 bases and the V segment lost 0 bases, leaving 1 base of the junction unmatched. The CDR3 here is CAISESGLAGYEQYF. The CDR3, as DNA: TGTGCCATCAGTGAGTCGGGACTAGCGGGTTACGAGCAGTACTTC.

V gene TRBV27 combines with J gene TRBJ2-1; TRBD2 aligns across 12 bases. V was pared by 6 bases and J by 0 bases, with 3 bases of the junction left unmatched. Germline-derived CDR1 and CDR2 are MNHEY and SMNVEV (reference sequence). The CDR3 runs to 16 residues. In DNA form, the CDR3 reads TGTGCCAGCAGACTAGCGGGAGGTCCCTCCTACAATGAGCAGTTCTTC. Amino acid sequence: CASRLAGGPSYNEQFF.

The chain combines TRBV5-1 with TRBJ2-5; D perhaps matches TRBD1 (7 bases). Germline CDR1 is SGHRS and CDR2 is YFSETQ. The CDR3 contains 15 residues. V lost 2 bases and J 3 bases, leaving 14 bases between the germline ends. As DNA, the CDR3 is TGCGCCAGCAGCTTTACGGGGGACAGAGAAGAGACCCAGTACTTC. Residues: CASSFTGDREETQYF.

The V and J genes are TRBV6-1 and TRBJ2-1; no clear D gene. The ends were cut back, 4 bases at V and 9 bases at J, with 13 bases in the middle. Looked up from germline, CDR1 is MNHNS and CDR2 is SASEGT. The CDR3 extends over 13 amino acids. Written as DNA, the CDR3 is TGTGCCAGCAGTGTGGAGAGCAGTCTTGAGCAGTTCTTC. Translated, it gives CASSVESSLEQFF.

V usage is TRBV5-1 and J usage is TRBJ2-7, with D tentatively TRBD1 (5 bases). Germline V gene sequence: CDR1 SGHRS, CDR2 YFSETQ. V lost 1 base and J 2 bases, leaving 16 bases between the germline ends. The CDR3 spans 16 residues. CDR3 sequence reads: CASSLSAAGSTYEQYF. CDR3 DNA sequence: TGCGCCAGCAGCTTGTCCGCAGCAGGGTCAACCTACGAGCAGTACTTC.

The chain recombines TRBV19 with TRBJ2-1; TRBD2 might be the D (5 bases). Trimming shortened V by 5 bases and J by 3 bases, and 14 bases separated the two germline ends. Germline CDR1 and CDR2: LNHDA and SQIVND (reference sequence). The CDR3 is 15 residues long. Written as DNA, the CDR3 is TGTGCCAGTAGTGTCGGACTGGGAAGCTACAATGAGCAGTTCTTC. It is translated as CASSVGLGSYNEQFF.

The chain employs TRBV1 and TRBJ2-7; the D call of TRBD2 is as the table states it, not checked on the DNA. TRBV1 is termed a pseudogene. The CDR3 extends over 16 amino acids. CDR3 protein: CTSSPWGISGSYEQYF. For the CDR3, the DNA is TGCACCAGCAGCCCATGGGGCATTAGCGGGAGCTACGAGCAGTACTTC.

The rearrangement joins TRBV7-9 to TRBJ2-1; a weak D match, TRBD2 (7 bases). V shed 5 bases and J shed 4 bases, with 18 bases lying between them. Looked up from germline, CDR1 is SEHNR and CDR2 is FQNEAQ (reference sequence). The CDR3 is 16 residues long. The CDR3 sequence: CASSTRGGGPYNEQFF. DNA of the CDR3: TGTGCCAGCAGCACAAGAGGGGGAGGGCCTTACAATGAGCAGTTCTTC.

The V and J genes are TRBV5-1 and TRBJ1-2, with 8 bases fitting TRBD1. Germline trimming cut 2 bases from V and 8 bases from J; bases unmatched to any gene: 8. The CDR3 has 14 amino acids. Germline values: CDR1 SGHRS, CDR2 YFSETQ. The CDR3 bases are TGCGCCAGCAGCTTCCAGGGGGCTAGTCGGGGCTACACCTTC. It yields the protein CASSFQGASRGYTF.

This chain links TRBV19 with TRBJ2-7; 7 nucleotides line up with TRBD1. Losses at the gene ends were 5 bases for V and 1 base for J; bases not matched to a gene: 2. The CDR3 spans 13 residues. Germline CDR1 is LNHDA and CDR2 is SQIVND (reference sequence). This CDR3 reads CASSLQGSYEQYF. CDR3 in DNA: TGTGCCAGTAGTTTACAGGGGTCCTACGAGCAGTACTTC.

The chain employs TRBV7-2 and TRBJ2-7; maybe TRBD1 (7 bases). V lost 4 bases and J lost 3, with 13 bases in between. Per the germline V gene, CDR1 is SGHTA and CDR2 is FQGNSA. This CDR3 has 14 residues. The CDR3 spells CASSSRQGGYEQYF. CDR3 sequence (DNA): TGTGCCAGCAGCTCCAGACAGGGAGGCTACGAGCAGTACTTC.

DNA for the CDR3: TGTGCCAGCACCGTCGGGACAGGGTATGAAAAACTGTTTTTT. Amino acids: CASTVGTGYEKLFF. The chain carries TRBV11-2 and TRBJ1-4; TRBD1 agrees at 9 bases. Germline CDR1 is SGHAT and CDR2 is FQNNGV. The CDR3 runs 14 residues. Trimming at V came to 7 bases and at J to 6 bases, leaving 6 bases not matched to a gene.

This chain joins TRBV5-1 and TRBJ2-2; 8 bases match TRBD2. V was pared by 2 bases and J by 6 bases, with 12 bases of the junction left unmatched. Germline V CDR1 and CDR2: SGHRS, YFSETQ. CDR3 length: 17 amino acids. The CDR3 nucleotides are TGCGCCAGCAGCTTAGCCCCAGCAAGCGGGAGTGCCGGGGAGCTGTTTTTT. It specifies CASSLAPASGSAGELFF.

This chain joins TRBV5-4 and TRBJ2-7; TRBD1 might be the D (5 bases). In germline, CDR1 is SGHNT, CDR2 YYREEE (reference sequence). This CDR3 has 14 amino acids. The V end lost 1 base, the J end lost 2 bases, and 10 bases lay between the germline ends. The CDR3 bases are TGTGCCAGCAGCTTGCGGGTAGGGGCCTACGAGCAGTACTTC. Amino acids: CASSLRVGAYEQYF.

The V and J genes are TRBV9 and TRBJ2-5, with 7 bases that match TRBD1. The germline CDR1 and CDR2 sequences are SGDLS and YYNGEE. J lost 2 bases, V lost 2 bases, and 0 bases had no gene match. The CDR3 consists of 13 residues. Here the CDR3 reads CASSVGQQETQYF. Here the CDR3 DNA reads TGTGCCAGCAGCGTGGGACAGCAAGAGACCCAGTACTTC.

The chain employs TRBV29-1 and TRBJ2-1; TRBD1 agrees at 9 bases. This CDR3 has 13 residues. With V trimmed by 6 bases and J by 10 bases, 10 bases remained unmatched. CDR1 is SQVTM and CDR2 is ANQGSEA in the germline V gene. Here the CDR3 DNA reads TGCAGCGTCAAGGGACAGGGTAGAAGGGAGCAGTTCTTC. Translating it yields CSVKGQGRREQFF.

The rearrangement uses TRBV19 and TRBJ2-4; TRBD1 matches at 7 bases. The CDR3 has 19 residues. V shed 5 bases and J 2 bases; nucleotides not matched to a gene: 18. From germline, CDR1 is LNHDA and CDR2 SQIVND (reference sequence). The DNA for the CDR3 is TGTGCCAGTAGTCCTTTGACAGGGAGCAATTCGTTAACCAAAAACATTCAGTACTTC. Translation gives CASSPLTGSNSLTKNIQYF.

The CDR3 here is CASSFDRGSYIQYF. CDR3 nucleotide sequence: TGTGCCAGCAGCTTCGACCGGGGGAGTTACATTCAGTACTTC. The chain links TRBV5-4 to TRBJ2-4; possible D gene TRBD2, 6 bases. The V gene's germline CDR1 is SGHNT and CDR2 YYREEE (reference sequence). Deletions cut 2 bases from V and 8 bases from J, with 14 bases between. The CDR3 is made up of 14 amino acids.

The chain recombines TRBV6-5 with TRBJ2-2; the D gene is possibly TRBD2 (6 bases). The CDR3 is 15 residues long. The germline V gene encodes CDR1 MNHEY and CDR2 SVGAGI. Trimming stripped 6 bases from V and 4 bases from J, with 15 bases between. The CDR3 here is CASSPGGVGTGELFF. The CDR3 nucleotides are TGTGCCAGCAGCCCCGGAGGGGTGGGCACCGGGGAGCTGTTTTTT.

The chain couples TRBV5-1 to TRBJ2-7, with 9 bases identical to TRBD1. The V and J ends lost 4 bases and 3 bases, in that order; junction bases with no gene match: 14. Germline lookup yields CDR1 SGHRS and CDR2 YFSETQ. The CDR3 contains 17 residues. Here the CDR3 reads CASSVGTGRSLVYEQYF. The CDR3 coding sequence is TGCGCCAGCAGCGTAGGGACAGGGAGGAGTCTGGTCTACGAGCAGTACTTC.

The rearrangement links TRBV7-2 to TRBJ2-7; 9 bases line up with TRBD1. After removal of 0 bases from V and 3 bases from J, the junction contained 3 bases not matched to a gene. Looked up from germline, CDR1 is SGHTA and CDR2 is FQGNSA. This CDR3 is built from 15 residues. The CDR3 loop is CASSLAGTGYYEQYF. In DNA form, the CDR3 reads TGTGCCAGCAGCTTAGCGGGGACAGGGTACTACGAGCAGTACTTC.

The chain couples TRBV14 to TRBJ2-7; no reliable D call. The V and J ends lost 0 bases and 3 bases respectively, with 6 bases between them. CDR1 and CDR2 (germline): SGHDN, FVKESK. This CDR3 has 13 residues. The chain's CDR3 is CASSQELRYEQYF. In nucleotides, the CDR3 is TGTGCCAGCAGCCAAGAACTTCGCTACGAGCAGTACTTC.

This chain links TRBV7-9 with TRBJ2-7; D possibly corresponds to TRBD2 (6 bases). Germline assignment: CDR1 SEHNR and CDR2 FQNEAQ (reference sequence). This CDR3 has 11 residues. Trimming cost V 4 bases and J 8 bases, with 9 bases left between them. The CDR3: CASSSGGKQYF. The CDR3 DNA follows: TGTGCCAGCAGCTCCGGGGGAAAGCAGTACTTC.